The source of this T cell receptor beta chain is a study of blood T cells in healthy people across ages. The overall study: The capture of about one barcoded beta molecule per two T cells was achieved by template switching. The study's findings and limits: Unsorted PBMCs prevented conclusive naive versus antigen-experienced comparison. Relative to aged donors, long-lived donors carried more naive CD4+ cells and displayed higher diversity.

With each sample, at least 5 micrograms of total RNA were extracted. A J-beta primer mix and a sample-barcoded 5' primer were used in a second PCR of roughly 6 to 11 cycles. TCRdb used MiXCR to reprocess the 5' RACE reads, holding one entry per CDR3 protein. The sample records roughly 570,000 distinct CDR3 sequences, roughly 28% being singletons. In the case of this clonotype: Its antigen is unknown.

V was trimmed by 6 bases and J by 9 bases, leaving 15 bases between them. Germline V gene sequence: CDR1 KGHSH, CDR2 LQKENI. CDR3 length: 14 amino acids. The sample comprised blood. J is TRBJ1-6 and V is TRBV18; D might be TRBD1 (5 bases). This TCR was recovered from a woman aged 70-85 years in good health. This chain's CDR3 is CASSGAPPSSPLHF. DNA for the CDR3: TGTGCCAGCTCTGGGGCCCCACCGAGTTCACCCCTCCACTTT.